The clone carrying this T cell receptor beta chain was counted between two and nine times. No antigen is known for it. Trimming took off 7 bases at V and 0 bases at J, with 10 bases between the two ends. Germline V gene lookup returns CDR1 MDHEN and CDR2 SYDVKM. The CDR3 loop spans 14 amino acids. This entry comes from a study of liver allograft versus peripheral blood T cells. At the level of the study: Comparing T cell receptor repertoires in transplanted livers with those in recipients' peripheral blood was part of the design.

Whole-study results and caveats: Reports indicated that T cell receptor repertoires inside liver allografts differed from those in peripheral blood.

Via MiXCR, TCRdb re-called the reads, giving one row per CDR3 protein. The sample holds 5,000 or so distinct CDR3 sequences, 14% seen once. The chain employs TRBV28 and TRBJ1-3; D is undetermined. The TCR sequence derives from a human patient who had a liver transplant. Some T cells may originate from the graft donor. The CDR3 region is CASIQRISGNTIYF. CDR3 in DNA: TGTGCCAGCATCCAGCGCATCTCTGGAAACACCATATATTTT.